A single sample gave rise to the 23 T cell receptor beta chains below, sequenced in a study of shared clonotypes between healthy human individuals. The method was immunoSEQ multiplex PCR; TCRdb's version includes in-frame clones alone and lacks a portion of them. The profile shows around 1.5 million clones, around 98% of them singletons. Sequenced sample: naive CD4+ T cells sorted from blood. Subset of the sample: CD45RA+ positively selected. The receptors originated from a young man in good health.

As DNA, the CDR3 is TGCAGCGTTGAGTCACTAGCGCCGTCCTACGAGCAGTACTTC. Encoded protein: CSVESLAPSYEQYF. This chain joins TRBV29-1 and TRBJ2-7; 7 bases are a match to TRBD2. This CDR3 comprises 14 residues. V was clipped by 3 bases and J by 1 base; unmatched bases: 6. Germline CDR1 is SQVTM and CDR2 is ANQGSEA.

The CDR3 sequence: CASSLTTSVRGYF. In DNA, the CDR3 is TGTGCCAGCAGCCTAACTACTAGCGTGAGGGGGTACTTC. The chain uses TRBV7-2 and TRBJ2-4; TRBD2 matches 7 bases. This CDR3 region has 13 residues. The V and J ends lost 5 bases and 15 bases, in that order; junction bases with no gene match: 13. The V gene's germline CDR1 is SGHTA and CDR2 FQGNSA.

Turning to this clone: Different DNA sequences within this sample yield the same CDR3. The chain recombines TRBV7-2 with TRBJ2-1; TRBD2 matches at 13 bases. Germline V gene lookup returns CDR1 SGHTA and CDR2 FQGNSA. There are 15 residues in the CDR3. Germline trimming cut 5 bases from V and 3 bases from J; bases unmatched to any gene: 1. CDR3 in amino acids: CASSRTSGGYNEQFF. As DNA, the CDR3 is TGTGCCAGCAGCCGGACTAGCGGGGGCTACAATGAGCAGTTCTTC.

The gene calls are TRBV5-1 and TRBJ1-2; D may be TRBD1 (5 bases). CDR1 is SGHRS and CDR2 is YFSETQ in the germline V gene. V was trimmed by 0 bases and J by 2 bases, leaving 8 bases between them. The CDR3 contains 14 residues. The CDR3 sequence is CASSLGSGNYGYTF. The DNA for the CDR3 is TGCGCCAGCAGCTTGGGTTCAGGGAACTATGGCTACACCTTC. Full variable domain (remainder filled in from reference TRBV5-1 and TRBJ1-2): KAGVTQTPRYLIKTRGQQVTLSCSPISGHRSVSWYQQTPGQGLQFLFEYFSETQRNKGNFPGRFSGRQFSNSRSEMNVSTLELGDSALYLCASSLGSGNYGYTFGSGTRLTVV.

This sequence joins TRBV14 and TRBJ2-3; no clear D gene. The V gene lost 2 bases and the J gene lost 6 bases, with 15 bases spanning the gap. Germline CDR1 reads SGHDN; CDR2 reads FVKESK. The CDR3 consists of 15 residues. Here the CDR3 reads CASSQLGRFVDTQYF. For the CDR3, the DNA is TGTGCCAGCAGCCAACTCGGCCGATTTGTGGATACGCAGTATTTT.

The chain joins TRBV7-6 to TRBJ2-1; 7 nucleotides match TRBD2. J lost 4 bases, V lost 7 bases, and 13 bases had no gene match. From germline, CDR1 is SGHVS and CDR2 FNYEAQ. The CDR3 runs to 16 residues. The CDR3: CASTPTPGGRYNEQFF. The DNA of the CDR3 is TGTGCCAGCACCCCCACACCGGGAGGTAGATACAATGAGCAGTTCTTC.

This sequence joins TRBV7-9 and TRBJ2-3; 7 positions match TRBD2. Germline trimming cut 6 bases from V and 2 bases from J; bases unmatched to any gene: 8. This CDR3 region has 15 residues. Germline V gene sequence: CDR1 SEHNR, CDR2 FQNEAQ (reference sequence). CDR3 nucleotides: TGTGCCAGCAGACCCAGCGGGGCTGCCACAGATACGCAGTATTTT. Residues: CASRPSGAATDTQYF.

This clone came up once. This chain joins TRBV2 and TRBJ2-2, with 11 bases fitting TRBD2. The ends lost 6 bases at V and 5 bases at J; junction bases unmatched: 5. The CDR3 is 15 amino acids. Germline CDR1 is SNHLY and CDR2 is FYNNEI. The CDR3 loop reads CASSPSGGMTGELFF. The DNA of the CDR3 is TGTGCCAGCAGCCCTAGCGGGGGGATGACCGGGGAGCTGTTTTTT.

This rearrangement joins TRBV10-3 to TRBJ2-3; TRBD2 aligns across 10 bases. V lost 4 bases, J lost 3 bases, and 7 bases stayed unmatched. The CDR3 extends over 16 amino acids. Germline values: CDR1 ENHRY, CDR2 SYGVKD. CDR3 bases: TGTGCCATCAGTGGGACTAGCGGAGGCCTAACAGATACGCAGTATTTT. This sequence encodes CAISGTSGGLTDTQYF.

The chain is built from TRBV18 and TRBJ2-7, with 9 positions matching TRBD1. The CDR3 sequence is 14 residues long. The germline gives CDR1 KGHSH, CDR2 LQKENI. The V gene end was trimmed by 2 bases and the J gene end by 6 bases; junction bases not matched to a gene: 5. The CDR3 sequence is CASSPGTGTLEQYF. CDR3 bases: TGTGCCAGCTCACCAGGGACAGGGACCCTCGAGCAGTACTTC.

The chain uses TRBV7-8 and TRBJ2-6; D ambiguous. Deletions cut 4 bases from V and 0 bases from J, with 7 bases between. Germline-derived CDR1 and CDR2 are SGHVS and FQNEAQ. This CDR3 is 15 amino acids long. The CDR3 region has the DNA TGTGCCAGCAGCTATAGCCCCTCTGGGGCCAACGTCCTGACTTTC. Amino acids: CASSYSPSGANVLTF.

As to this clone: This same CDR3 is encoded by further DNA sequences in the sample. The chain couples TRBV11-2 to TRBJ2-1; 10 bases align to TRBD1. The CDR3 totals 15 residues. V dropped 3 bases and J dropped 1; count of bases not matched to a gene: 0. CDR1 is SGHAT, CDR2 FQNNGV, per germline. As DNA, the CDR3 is TGTGCCAGCAGCTTGGGACAGGGGTCCTACAATGAGCAGTTCTTC. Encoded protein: CASSLGQGSYNEQFF.

The CDR3 spells CASRDGEAFF. CDR3 DNA: TGTGCCAGTAGGGACGGAGAAGCTTTCTTT. This chain connects TRBV19 to TRBJ1-1; D is unclear. V gave up 6 bases and J gave up 8 bases, with 7 bases separating them. CDR1 and CDR2 (germline): LNHDA, SQIVND (reference sequence). This CDR3 contains 10 residues.

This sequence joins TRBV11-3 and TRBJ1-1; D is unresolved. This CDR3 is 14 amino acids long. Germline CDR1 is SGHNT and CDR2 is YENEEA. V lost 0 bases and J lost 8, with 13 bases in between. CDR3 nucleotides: TGTGCCAGCAGCTTAGACCCGCAGACCGGGGAAGCTTTCTTT. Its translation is CASSLDPQTGEAFF.

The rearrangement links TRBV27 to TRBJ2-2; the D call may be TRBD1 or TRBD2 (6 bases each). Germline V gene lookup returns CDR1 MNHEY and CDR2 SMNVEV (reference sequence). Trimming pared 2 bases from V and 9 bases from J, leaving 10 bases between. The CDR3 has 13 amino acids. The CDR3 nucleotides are TGTGCCAGCAGTTTAGGGGGGCTCCGGGAGCTGTTTTTT. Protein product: CASSLGGLRELFF.

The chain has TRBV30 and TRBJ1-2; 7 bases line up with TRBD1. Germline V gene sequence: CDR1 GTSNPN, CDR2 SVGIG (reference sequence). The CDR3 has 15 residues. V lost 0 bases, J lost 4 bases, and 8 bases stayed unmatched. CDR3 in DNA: TGTGCCTGGAGTGTAATAGGGGGCGCGGGCTATGGCTACACCTTC. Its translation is CAWSVIGGAGYGYTF.

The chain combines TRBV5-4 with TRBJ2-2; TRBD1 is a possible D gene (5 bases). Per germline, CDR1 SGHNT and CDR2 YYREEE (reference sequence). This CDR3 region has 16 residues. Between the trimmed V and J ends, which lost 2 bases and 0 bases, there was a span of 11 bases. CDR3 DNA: TGTGCCAGCAGCTTTACTCCAGGGCCGAACACCGGGGAGCTGTTTTTT. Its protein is CASSFTPGPNTGELFF.

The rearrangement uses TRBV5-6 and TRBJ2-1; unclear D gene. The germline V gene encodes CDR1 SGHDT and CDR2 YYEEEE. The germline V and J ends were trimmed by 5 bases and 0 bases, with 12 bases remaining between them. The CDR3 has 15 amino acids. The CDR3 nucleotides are TGTGCCAGCAGTCCCGGGTTAAGCTCCTACAATGAGCAGTTCTTC. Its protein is CASSPGLSSYNEQFF.

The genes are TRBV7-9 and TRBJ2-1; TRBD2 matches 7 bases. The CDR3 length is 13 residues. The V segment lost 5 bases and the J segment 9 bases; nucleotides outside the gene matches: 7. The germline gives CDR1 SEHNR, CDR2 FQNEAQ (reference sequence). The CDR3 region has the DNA TGTGCCAGCAGCCCCGGGGGGTACGCTGAGCAGTTCTTC. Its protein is CASSPGGYAEQFF.

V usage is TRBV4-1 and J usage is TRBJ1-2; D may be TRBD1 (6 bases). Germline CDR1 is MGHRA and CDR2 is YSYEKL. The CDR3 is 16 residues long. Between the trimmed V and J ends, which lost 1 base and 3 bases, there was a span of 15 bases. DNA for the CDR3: TGCGCCAGCAGCCAAGGCGGCCACCCAGGGGACTATGGCTACACCTTC. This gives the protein CASSQGGHPGDYGYTF.

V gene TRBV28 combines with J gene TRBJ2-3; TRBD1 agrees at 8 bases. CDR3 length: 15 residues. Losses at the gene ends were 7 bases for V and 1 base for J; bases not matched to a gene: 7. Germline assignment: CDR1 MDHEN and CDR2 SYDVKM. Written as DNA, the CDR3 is TGTGCCAGCATGGGACAGGCGCCAGGCACAGATACGCAGTATTTT. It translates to CASMGQAPGTDTQYF.

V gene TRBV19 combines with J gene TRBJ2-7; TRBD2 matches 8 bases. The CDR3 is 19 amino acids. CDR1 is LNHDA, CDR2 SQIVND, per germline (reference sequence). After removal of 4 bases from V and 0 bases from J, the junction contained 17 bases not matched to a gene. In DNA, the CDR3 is TGTGCCAGTAGTACTCAACACGTGGGGGTAGCGGGATACTCCTACGAGCAGTACTTC. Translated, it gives CASSTQHVGVAGYSYEQYF.

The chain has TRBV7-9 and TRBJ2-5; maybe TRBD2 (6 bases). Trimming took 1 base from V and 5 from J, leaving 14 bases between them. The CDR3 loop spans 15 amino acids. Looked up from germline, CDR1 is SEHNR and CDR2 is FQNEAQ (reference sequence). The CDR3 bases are TGTGCCAGCAGCTTAGAGGCATCACGGGGGGAGACCCAGTACTTC. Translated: CASSLEASRGETQYF.